Listed here are 3 T cell receptor beta chains from one sample, sequenced in a study of cytomegalovirus exposure and HLA in healthy donors (TCRdb year 2017). Libraries were built with the immunoSEQ multiplex PCR assay. For the multiplex PCR, a mixture combining 60 forward primers for TCR Vbeta segments and 13 reverse primers for TCR Jbeta segments was used. In TCRdb, the immuneACCESS table is reduced to in-frame sequences with V and J assigned. These tables do not hold every clone; where another copy was compared, an unresolved V gene accounts for under half, and the others remain unexplained. This sample lists approximately 150,000 clones; 75% to 80% were detected once. The ten largest make up around 2.5% of the sample. Specimen: PBMCs. These TCRs come from a middle-aged woman in good health and CMV-seropositive.

CDR3 coding DNA: TGTGCCAGCAGCTTAGCGGGGGGTAAAAATGAAAAACTGTTTTTT. Protein sequence: CASSLAGGKNEKLFF. V usage is TRBV7-2 and J usage is TRBJ1-4; possibly TRBD1 for D (5 bases). Germline-derived CDR1 and CDR2 are SGHTA and FQGNSA. Trimming took 0 bases from V and 5 from J, leaving 10 bases between them. This CDR3 comprises 15 residues.

This clone has a single count. This rearrangement joins TRBV2 to TRBJ2-3; no definite D call. This CDR3 is built from 14 residues. V was clipped by 5 bases and J by 1 base, with 10 bases between them. Germline-derived CDR1 and CDR2 are SNHLY and FYNNEI. This chain's CDR3 is CASSPLGGTDTQYF. The CDR3 nucleotides are TGTGCCAGCAGTCCCCTAGGAGGCACAGATACGCAGTATTTT. Based on the CDR3 plus reference TRBV2 and TRBJ2-3, the full variable domain is EPEVTQTPSHQVTQMGQEVILRCVPISNHLYFYWYRQILGQKVEFLVSFYNNEISEKSEIFDDQFSVERPDGSNFTLKIRSTKLEDSAMYFCASSPLGGTDTQYFGPGTRLTVL.

The chain employs TRBV2 and TRBJ2-5, with 9 bases lining up with TRBD1. Germline V gene lookup returns CDR1 SNHLY and CDR2 FYNNEI. CDR3 size: 14 residues. J was trimmed by 5 bases and V by 6 bases; bases with no gene match: 7. The CDR3 sequence: CASSLQGAEETQYF. The CDR3 DNA reads TGTGCCAGCAGCCTACAGGGGGCTGAGGAGACCCAGTACTTC.